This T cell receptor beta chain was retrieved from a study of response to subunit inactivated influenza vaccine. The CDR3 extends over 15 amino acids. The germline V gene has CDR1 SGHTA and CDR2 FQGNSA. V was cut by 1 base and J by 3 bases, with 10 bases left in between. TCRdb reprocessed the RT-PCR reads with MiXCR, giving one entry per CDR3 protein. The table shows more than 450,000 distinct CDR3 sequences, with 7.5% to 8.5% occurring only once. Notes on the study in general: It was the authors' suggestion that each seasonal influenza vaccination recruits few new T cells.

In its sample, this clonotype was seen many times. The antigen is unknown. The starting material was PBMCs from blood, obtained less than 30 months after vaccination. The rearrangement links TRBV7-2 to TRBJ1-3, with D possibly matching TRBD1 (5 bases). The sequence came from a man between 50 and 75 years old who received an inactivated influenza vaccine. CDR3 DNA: TGTGCCAGCAGCTTAGACAGGAACCGTGGAAACACCATATATTTT. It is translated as CASSLDRNRGNTIYF.